These T cell receptor beta chains were read from a single sample in a study of T cell responses to AZD1222 COVID-19 vaccine. Assay: immunoSEQ multiplex PCR; the TCRdb copy retains only in-frame clones and omits some. The table has about 99,000 clones, approximately 89% seen once. The sequencing here drew on peripheral blood, taken 28 days after the second AZD1222 dose. All receptors derive from an adult who received the AZD1222 COVID-19 vaccine. Each CDR3 is given with its conserved first and last residue. The D gene is left open where the match is weak.

TRBD2,TRBV7-2,TRBJ2-5,CASSSGTRETQYF,TGTGCCAGCAGCTCCGGGACTAGAGAGACCCAGTACTTC
.,TRBV20-1,TRBJ1-3,CSASQDTIYF,TGCAGTGCTAGCCAAGACACCATATATTTT
.,TRBV7-9,TRBJ1-1,CASSIQQGNTEAFF,TGTGCCAGCAGCATCCAACAGGGGAACACTGAAGCTTTCTTT
.,TRBV7-8,TRBJ1-5,CASSTRQGNQPQHF,TGTGCCAGCAGCACCCGACAGGGCAATCAGCCCCAGCATTTT
.,TRBV4-3,TRBJ1-6,CASSQADNSPLHF,TGCGCCAGCAGCCAAGCAGATAATTCACCCCTCCACTTT
TRBD1,TRBV5-8,TRBJ2-1,CASSFLGQGAYNEQFF,TGTGCCAGCAGCTTCCTTGGACAGGGGGCCTACAATGAGCAGTTCTTC
.,TRBV6-6,TRBJ1-6,CASSTYSTDNSPLHF,TGTGCCAGCAGCACCTACTCTACGGATAATTCACCCCTCCACTTT
TRBD1,TRBV6-2/TRBV6-3,TRBJ2-7,CASSRQGNEQYF,TGTGCCAGCAGTAGACAGGGTAACGAGCAGTACTTC
TRBD1,TRBV6-1,TRBJ1-2,CASSEALLDRGDGYTF,TGTGCCAGCAGTGAAGCGCTCCTGGACAGGGGAGATGGCTACACCTTC
TRBD1,TRBV5-5,TRBJ2-7,CASSLEGTDSYLYEQYF,TGTGCCAGCAGCTTGGAGGGGACAGATTCCTACCTCTACGAGCAGTACTTC
TRBD2,TRBV6-2/TRBV6-3,TRBJ2-7,CASSSVGAGPPGQYF,TGTGCCAGCAGTTCAGTAGGAGCGGGGCCCCCCGGGCAGTACTTC
.,TRBV3-1/TRBV3-2,TRBJ1-6,CASSQDVAVGGSPLHF,TGTGCCAGCAGCCAAGATGTGGCGGTAGGGGGATCACCCCTCCACTTT
TRBD1,TRBV18,TRBJ1-4,CASRARGLGNEKLFF,TGTGCCAGCCGGGCCAGGGGGCTCGGTAATGAAAAACTGTTTTTT
TRBD1,TRBV7-9,TRBJ1-1,CASSPFQGAGNTEAFF,TGTGCCAGCAGCCCGTTTCAGGGGGCGGGTAACACTGAAGCTTTCTTT
.,TRBV4-1,TRBJ2-1,CASSQERGEQFF,TGCGCCAGCAGCCAAGAGAGGGGTGAGCAGTTCTTC
.,TRBV20-1,TRBJ1-5,CSASLSARAQPQHF,TGCAGTGCTAGTCTATCAGCCCGGGCTCAGCCCCAGCATTTT